This T cell receptor beta chain was documented in a study of post-analysis software for immune sequencing data. General study points: Strong co-clustering by F measure was evident for samples that had been prepared in the same batch. A few TRBV segments (TRBV5-6, TRBV5-1 and TRBV20-1 among them) occurred more frequently in patients than in controls.

The germline V gene encodes CDR1 LGHNA and CDR2 YNFKEQ. The CDR3 is 14 residues long. Included in the TCR beta cDNA libraries were unique molecular identifiers. In TCRdb, the PCR reads were re-called with MiXCR into one record per CDR3 protein. The data contain roughly 800,000 distinct CDR3 sequences, 40% to 55% of them singletons. As regards this clonotype: Antigen: not known. The junction and the germline gene differ at one end; a read error may be behind it.

This receptor was obtained from a girl aged 10 to 17 with multiple sclerosis. The sample consisted of blood. This chain joins TRBV4-2 and TRBJ2-1; D is possibly TRBD1 or TRBD2 (5 bases each). This CDR3 is CASSQDRGRGRQFF. The CDR3 bases are TGTGCCAGTAGCCAAGACCGGGGCAGAGGGAGGCAGTTCTTC.